This TCR beta chain emerged from a study of radiotherapy plus CTLA-4 blockade in lung cancer. Ipilimumab CTLA-4 blockade and focal radiation were given to patients with chemo-refractory metastatic non-small-cell lung cancer. Profiling relied on immunoSEQ multiplex PCR, and the TCRdb table lists in-frame clones only, not all of them. The sample contains tens of thousands of clones, around 70% of which appear only once. Study results and caveats: Dynamics of early blood T cell clones, together with interferon-beta, were reportedly the best predictors of response.

On this clone itself: Its antigen remains unidentified.

Between the trimmed V and J ends, which lost 2 bases and 5 bases, there was a span of 9 bases. This CDR3 contains 13 residues. Germline values: CDR1 MNHEY, CDR2 SMNVEV (reference sequence). The sequence was obtained from a human donor with non-small cell lung cancer whose response to radiotherapy plus ipilimumab could not be evaluated. Sequenced material: peripheral blood, taken from a patient treated with radiotherapy plus ipilimumab. This chain joins TRBV27 and TRBJ1-1; D is possibly TRBD1 (5 bases). This CDR3 reads CASSLQGLTEAFF. CDR3 in DNA: TGTGCCAGCAGTTTACAGGGTTTGACTGAAGCTTTCTTT.